This T cell receptor beta chain was identified in a study of T cells in Graves' hyperthyroidism and ophthalmopathy. For the study at large: Prior to any treatment, at the point of initial diagnosis, peripheral blood was collected. General study points: Most expanded thyroid clonotypes above 0.001 also appeared in blood.

Germline CDR1 SGHTA, CDR2 FQGTGA. The CDR3 runs to 15 residues. V was trimmed by 2 bases and J by 5 bases, leaving 15 bases between them. In its sample, this clonotype was seen many times. Its antigen is unknown. Amplified TCR beta CDR3 regions came from RNA transcripts. The HTBI primer set was used in a first-round RT-PCR of the TCR CDR3. TCRdb reprocessed the multiplex PCR reads via MiXCR and lists one record per CDR3 protein. The sample includes about 360,000 distinct CDR3 sequences, roughly 13% of them seen just once. Calling Graves' hyperthyroidism stable meant ophthalmopathy did not progress within 18 months. Diagnoses were made from clinical symptoms, serum measures (thyroxine and TRAb), thyroid ultrasound and orbital computed tomography.

This sequence joins TRBV7-3 and TRBJ2-5; TRBD2 might be the D (6 bases). The source is a young woman with Graves' hyperthyroidism. Sequences were obtained from blood. CDR3 sequence reads: CASSLGDGSWETQYF. In nucleotides, the CDR3 is TGTGCCAGCAGCTTAGGGGACGGGAGCTGGGAGACCCAGTACTTC.